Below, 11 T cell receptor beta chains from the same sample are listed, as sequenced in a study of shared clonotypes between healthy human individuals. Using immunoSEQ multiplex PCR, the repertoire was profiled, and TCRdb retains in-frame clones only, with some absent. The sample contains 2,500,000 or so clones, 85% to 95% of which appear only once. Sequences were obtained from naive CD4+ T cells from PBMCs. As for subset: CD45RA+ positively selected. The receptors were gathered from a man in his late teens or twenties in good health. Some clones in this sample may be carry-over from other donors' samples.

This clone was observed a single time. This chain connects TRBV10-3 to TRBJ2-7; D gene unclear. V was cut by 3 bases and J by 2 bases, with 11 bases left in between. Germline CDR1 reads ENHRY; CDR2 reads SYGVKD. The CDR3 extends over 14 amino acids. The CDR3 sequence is CAISDYKVAYEQYF. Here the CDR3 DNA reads TGTGCCATCAGTGACTACAAAGTCGCCTACGAGCAGTACTTC.

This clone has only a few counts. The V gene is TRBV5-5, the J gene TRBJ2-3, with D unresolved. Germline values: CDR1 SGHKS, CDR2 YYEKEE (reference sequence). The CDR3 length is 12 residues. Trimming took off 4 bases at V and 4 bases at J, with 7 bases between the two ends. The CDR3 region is CASSDPADTQYF. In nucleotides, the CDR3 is TGTGCCAGCAGCGATCCAGCAGATACGCAGTATTTT. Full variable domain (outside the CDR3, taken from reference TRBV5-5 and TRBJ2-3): DAGVTQSPTHLIKTRGQQVTLRCSPISGHKSVSWYQQVLGQGPQFIFQYYEKEERGRGNFPDRFSARQFPNYSSELNVNALLLGDSALYLCASSDPADTQYFGPGTRLTVL.

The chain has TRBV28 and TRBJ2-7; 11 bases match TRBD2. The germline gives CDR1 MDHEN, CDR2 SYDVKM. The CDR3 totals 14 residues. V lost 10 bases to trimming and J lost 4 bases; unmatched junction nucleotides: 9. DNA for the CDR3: TGTGCCACTTACCAAGTAGCGGGAGGGTACGAGCAGTACTTC. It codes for CATYQVAGGYEQYF.

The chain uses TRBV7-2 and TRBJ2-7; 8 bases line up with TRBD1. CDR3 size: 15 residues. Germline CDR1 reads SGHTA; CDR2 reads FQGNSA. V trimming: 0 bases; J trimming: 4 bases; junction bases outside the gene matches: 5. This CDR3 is CASSLAGRGLYEQYF. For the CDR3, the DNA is TGTGCCAGCAGCTTAGCTGGCAGGGGGCTTTACGAGCAGTACTTC.

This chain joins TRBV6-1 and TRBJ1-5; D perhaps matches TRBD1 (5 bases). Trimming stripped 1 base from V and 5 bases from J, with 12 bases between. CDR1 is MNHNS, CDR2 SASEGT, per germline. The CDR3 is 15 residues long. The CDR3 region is CASSEVRQGHQPQHF. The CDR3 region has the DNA TGTGCCAGCAGTGAAGTAAGGCAGGGCCATCAGCCCCAGCATTTT.

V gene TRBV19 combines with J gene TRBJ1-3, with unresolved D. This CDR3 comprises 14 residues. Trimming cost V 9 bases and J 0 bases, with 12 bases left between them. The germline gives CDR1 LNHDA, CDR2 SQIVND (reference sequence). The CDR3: CASAWDSSGNTIYF. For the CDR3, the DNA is TGTGCCAGCGCCTGGGATAGCTCTGGAAACACCATATATTTT.

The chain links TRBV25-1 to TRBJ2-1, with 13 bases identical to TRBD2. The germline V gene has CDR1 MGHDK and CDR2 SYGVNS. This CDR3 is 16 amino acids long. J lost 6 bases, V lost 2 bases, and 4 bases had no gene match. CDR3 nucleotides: TGTGCCAGCAGTGAACCCGGGACTAGCGGGGTCAATGAGCAGTTCTTC. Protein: CASSEPGTSGVNEQFF.

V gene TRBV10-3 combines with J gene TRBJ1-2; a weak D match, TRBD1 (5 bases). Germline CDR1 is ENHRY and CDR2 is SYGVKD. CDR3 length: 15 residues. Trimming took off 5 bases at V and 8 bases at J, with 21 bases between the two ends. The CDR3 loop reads CAISTPGTLSGGYTF. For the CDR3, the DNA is TGTGCCATCAGTACCCCCGGGACCCTATCGGGCGGCTACACCTTC.

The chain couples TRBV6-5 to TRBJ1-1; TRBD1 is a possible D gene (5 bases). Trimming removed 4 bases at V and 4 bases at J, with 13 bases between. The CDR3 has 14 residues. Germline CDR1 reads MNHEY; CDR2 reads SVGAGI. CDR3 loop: CASSLKGWGTEAFF. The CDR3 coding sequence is TGTGCCAGCAGTTTAAAGGGGTGGGGCACTGAAGCTTTCTTT.

CDR3 in DNA: TGTGCCAGCAGCTTGGGAGCGGGAGAACTAGGAGAGCAGTTCTTC. Translating gives CASSLGAGELGEQFF. The chain has TRBV5-4 and TRBJ2-1; 8 bases fit TRBD2. The CDR3 covers 15 residues. The germline V gene has CDR1 SGHNT and CDR2 YYREEE (reference sequence). Trimming removed 0 bases from V and 10 bases from J; junction bases left unmatched: 9.

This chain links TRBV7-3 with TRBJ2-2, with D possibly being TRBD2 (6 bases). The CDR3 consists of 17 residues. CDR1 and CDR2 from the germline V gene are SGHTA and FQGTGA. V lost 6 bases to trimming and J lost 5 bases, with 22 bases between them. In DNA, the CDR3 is TGTGCCAGCAGTTTGGGGATACGGATCGGGGGAACCGGGGAGCTGTTTTTT. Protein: CASSLGIRIGGTGELFF. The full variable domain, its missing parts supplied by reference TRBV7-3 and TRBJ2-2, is GAGVSQTPSNKVTEKGKYVELRCDPISGHTALYWYRQSLGQGPEFLIYFQGTGAADDSGLPNDRFFAVRPEGSVSTLKIQRTERGDSAVYLCASSLGIRIGGTGELFFGEGSRLTVL.